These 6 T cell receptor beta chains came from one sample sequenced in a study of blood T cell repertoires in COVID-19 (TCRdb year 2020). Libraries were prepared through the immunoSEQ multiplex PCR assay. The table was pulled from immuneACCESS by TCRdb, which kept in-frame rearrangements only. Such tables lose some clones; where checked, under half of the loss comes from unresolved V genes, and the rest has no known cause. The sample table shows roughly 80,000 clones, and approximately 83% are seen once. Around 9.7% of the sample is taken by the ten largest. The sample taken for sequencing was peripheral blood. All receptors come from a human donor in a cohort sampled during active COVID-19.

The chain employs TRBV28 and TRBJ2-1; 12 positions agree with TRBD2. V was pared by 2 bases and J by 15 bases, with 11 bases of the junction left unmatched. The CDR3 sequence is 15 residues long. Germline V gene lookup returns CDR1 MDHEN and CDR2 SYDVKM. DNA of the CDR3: TGTGCCAGCAGTTTACGGACTAGCGGGGTCCCTATTTGGTTCTTC. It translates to CASSLRTSGVPIWFF. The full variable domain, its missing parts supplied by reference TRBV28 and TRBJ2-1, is DVKVTQSSRYLVKRTGEKVFLECVQDMDHENMFWYRQDPGLGLRLIYFSYDVKMKEKGDIPEGYSVSREKKERFSLILESASTNQTSMYLCASSLRTSGVPIWFFGPGTRLTVL.

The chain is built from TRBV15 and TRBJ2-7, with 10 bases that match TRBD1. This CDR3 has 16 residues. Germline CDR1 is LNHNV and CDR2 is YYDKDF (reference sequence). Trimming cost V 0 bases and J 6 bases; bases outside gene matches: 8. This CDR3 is CATSRDSGTGEGEQYF. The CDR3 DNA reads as TGTGCCACCAGCAGAGATAGTGGGACAGGGGAGGGCGAGCAGTACTTC.

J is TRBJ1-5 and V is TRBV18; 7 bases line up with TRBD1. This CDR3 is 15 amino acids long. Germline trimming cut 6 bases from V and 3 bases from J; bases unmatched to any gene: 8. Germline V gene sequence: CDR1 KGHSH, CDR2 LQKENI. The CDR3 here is CASSQGQAINQPQHF. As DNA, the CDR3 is TGTGCCAGCTCGCAAGGACAGGCGATCAATCAGCCCCAGCATTTT.

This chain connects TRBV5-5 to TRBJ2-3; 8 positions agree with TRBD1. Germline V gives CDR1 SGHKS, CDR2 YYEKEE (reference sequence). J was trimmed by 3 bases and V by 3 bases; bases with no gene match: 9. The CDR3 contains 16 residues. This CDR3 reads CASSSRTGRATDTQYF. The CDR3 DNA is TGTGCCAGCAGCTCTCGGACAGGGCGAGCAACAGATACGCAGTATTTT.

CDR3 sequence reads: CASSLEGGRGRSEQYF. The CDR3 DNA reads as TGTGCCAGCAGCTTAGAGGGGGGCAGGGGGAGGTCCGAGCAGTACTTC. This sequence joins TRBV11-2 and TRBJ2-7; possible D gene TRBD1, 7 bases. The CDR3 covers 16 residues. CDR1 SGHAT and CDR2 FQNNGV come from the germline V gene. V was clipped by 0 bases and J by 6 bases, with 18 bases between them.

For the CDR3, the DNA is TGTGCCAGCAGCGTAGGAGGGACCGGGACTAGCGCTTTTTACGAGCAGTACTTC. Translating gives CASSVGGTGTSAFYEQYF. V gene TRBV9 combines with J gene TRBJ2-7, with TRBD2 matching 10 bases. The germline CDR1 and CDR2 sequences are SGDLS and YYNGEE. CDR3 length: 18 residues. V was pared by 0 bases and J by 4 bases, with 13 bases of the junction left unmatched.